This T cell receptor (beta chain) was observed in a study of T cell responses to AZD1222 COVID-19 vaccine (dated by TCRdb to the early 2020s). For context, the study as a whole: TCR sequencing covered 230 or so trial participants: nearly 210 given two doses of AZD1222 and about 26 given two doses of MenACWY control vaccine. Trial participants were enrolled by age into 18-55, 56-69 and 70-plus year subgroups, with around 150, 28 and 57 TCR-sequenced participants respectively.

As concerns this clone: This receptor's antigen is unknown. Per-nucleotide qualities are absent, and no much larger clonotype sits a single base away.

A distance of 7 bases separates the germline ends of V and J, which lose 1 base and 3 bases respectively. Counted from cysteine to phenylalanine, this CDR3 has 12 amino acids. Only the CDR3 DNA stays, 36 bases, in frame from base 1. Via the germline V gene, CDR1 is SQVTM and CDR2 ANQGSEA. What this sample's time point label stands for: about 28 days (+/-7) after the second vaccine dose. AZD1222 recipients with second doses at about 4 weeks or about 12 weeks were pooled, because spike-specific TCR depth and breadth did not differ between schedules. The vaccinee samples were drawn from two UK trials, COV001 and COV002, one of which was a single-blind randomized controlled phase 2/3 trial testing AZD1222 (ChAdOx1 nCoV-19) in healthy adults. Trial participant PBMC samples were collected at day 0 and day 28 after the second dose for TCRbeta chain sequencing. The CDR3 regions of human TCRbeta chains were analyzed by immunosequencing. Under the source paper's analysis protocol: Repertoire TCRs were checked for matches against a reference library of SARS-CoV-2-specific TCRs that had been generated using the MIRA antigen-specificity platform. Breadth was defined as the fraction of unique TCRs that were SARS-CoV-2-associated, and depth was defined as the fraction of total T cells that were SARS-CoV-2-associated. Using the MIRA data, each spike-specific TCR was mapped to the spike region that the TCR reacts to and placed in a CD4 or CD8 class. Log10-transformed breadth and depth values were compared by one-way ANOVA with Sidak's multiple comparisons tests. Sourced from immuneACCESS, this table was stored by TCRdb with only in-frame sequences that have V and J called. A share of the clones is absent; for the studies checked, an unresolved V gene accounts for under half, and the remainder has no known explanation. From that table come the V and J calls and clone size; the DNA was used to work out D and trimming. The sample profile shows fewer than 120,000 clones; 70% to 90% of them were found once. The top ten hold over 12% of the sample.

Paper-wide results and their limitations: Because no day 14 peak-response samples were available, the repertoires could be characterized only after the peak T cell response. Nearly half of unique spike-specific TCRs reportedly recognized epitopes outside regions mutated in the B.1.351 and B.1.1.7 variants. The whole spike protein was spanned by vaccine-associated CD4 TCRs, and dominant responses were seen in regions 160-218 and 743-854. The 56-69-year group was small, and its depth increase did not reach significance, likely because of low power. Only 5 to 7 AZD1222 recipients were SARS-CoV-2 seropositive at baseline, limiting conclusions about previously exposed vaccinees. Participants were mostly white British and included more females than males, and it was suggested by the authors that clonal diversity may have been underestimated. After two AZD1222 doses, both the breadth and the depth of spike-specific TCRs were significantly higher than at day 0 and than in MenACWY recipients.

The sequencing here drew on peripheral blood, taken 28 days after the second AZD1222 dose. This TCR was sampled from an adult who received the AZD1222 COVID-19 vaccine. Recombination joined TRBV29-1 with TRBJ2-7; the D gene cannot be resolved reliably. The nucleotide sequence is given as TGCAGCGTTGAAGGGGGTCGCTACGAGCAGTACTTC. The resulting protein is CSVEGGRYEQYF.